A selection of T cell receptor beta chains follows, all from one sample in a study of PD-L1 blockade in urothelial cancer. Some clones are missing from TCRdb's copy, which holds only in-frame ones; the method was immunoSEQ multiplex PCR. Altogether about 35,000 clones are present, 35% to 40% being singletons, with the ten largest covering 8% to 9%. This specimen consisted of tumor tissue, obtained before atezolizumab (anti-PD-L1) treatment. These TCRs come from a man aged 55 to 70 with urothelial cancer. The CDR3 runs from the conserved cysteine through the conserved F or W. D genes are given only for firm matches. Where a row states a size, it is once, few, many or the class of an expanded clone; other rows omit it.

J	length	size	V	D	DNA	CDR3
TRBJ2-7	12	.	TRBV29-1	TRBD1	TGCAGCGTTGGACAGGGGGCCTACGAGCAGTACTTC	CSVGQGAYEQYF
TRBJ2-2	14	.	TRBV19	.	TGTGCCAGTAGTTTGGCCAGGGAATCCGGGGAGCTGTTTTTT	CASSLARESGELFF
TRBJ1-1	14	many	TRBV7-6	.	TGTGCCAGCAGCTTTGGGTACCTGAACACTGAAGCTTTCTTT	CASSFGYLNTEAFF
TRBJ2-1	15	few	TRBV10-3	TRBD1	TGTGCCAGTGCGAGACAGGGGGCAGGGTACAATGAGCAGTTCTTC	CASARQGAGYNEQFF
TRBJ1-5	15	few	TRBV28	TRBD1	TGTGCCACCCAAACACTCAGGGGGAGCAATCAGCCCCAGCATTTT	CATQTLRGSNQPQHF
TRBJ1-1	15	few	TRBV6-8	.	TGTGCCAGCAGGCCAGCCACGAATTTCAACACTGAAGCTTTCTTT	CASRPATNFNTEAFF
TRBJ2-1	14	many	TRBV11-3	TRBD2	TGTGCCAGCAGCTTAACTAGCGGGTACAATGAGCAGTTCTTC	CASSLTSGYNEQFF
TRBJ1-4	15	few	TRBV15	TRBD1	TGTGCCACCAGCCTAGGGACAGGGAATAATGAAAAACTGTTTTTT	CATSLGTGNNEKLFF
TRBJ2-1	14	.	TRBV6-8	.	TGTGCCAGCAGTTACTCTCCTAGCATCAATGAGCAGTTCTTC	CASSYSPSINEQFF
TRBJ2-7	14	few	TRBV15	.	TGTGCCACCAGCAGCCCCTCAGGGACCTACGAGCAGTACTTC	CATSSPSGTYEQYF
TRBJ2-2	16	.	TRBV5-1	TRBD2	TGCGCCAGCAGCCAGGGGGGGACTAGCTCAACCGGGGAGCTGTTTTTT	CASSQGGTSSTGELFF
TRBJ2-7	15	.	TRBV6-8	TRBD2	TGTGCCAGCAGTTACTCTAGCGGGAGGTCCTACGAGCAGTACTTC	CASSYSSGRSYEQYF
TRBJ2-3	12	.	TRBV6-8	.	TGTGCCAGCAAGGGCAGCACAGATACGCAGTATTTT	CASKGSTDTQYF
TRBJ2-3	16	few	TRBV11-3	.	TGTGCCAGCAGCTTGGATTCCGGGACTAGCACAGATACGCAGTATTTT	CASSLDSGTSTDTQYF
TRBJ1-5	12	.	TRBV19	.	TGTGCCAGTAGGGACGGAGGTCAGCCCCAGCATTTT	CASRDGGQPQHF
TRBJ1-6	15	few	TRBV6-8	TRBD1	TGTGCCAGCAGTGGGGGGACAGGCGGTAATTCACCCCTCCACTTT	CASSGGTGGNSPLHF
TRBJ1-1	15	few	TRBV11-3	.	TGTGCCAGCAGCTTAAATTCTGAGGGGAGACCTGAAGCTTTCTTT	CASSLNSEGRPEAFF
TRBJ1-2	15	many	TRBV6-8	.	TGTGCCAGCAGTTACGATAGGCGGGCAGTCAATGGCTACACCTTC	CASSYDRRAVNGYTF
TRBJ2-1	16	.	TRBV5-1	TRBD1	TGCGCCAGCAGACTCCCCGGGACAGGGAGCTACAATGAGCAGTTCTTC	CASRLPGTGSYNEQFF
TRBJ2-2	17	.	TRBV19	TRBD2	TGTGCCAGTAGTATAATAGCGGGGGCTCCGAACACCGGGGAGCTGTTTTTT	CASSIIAGAPNTGELFF
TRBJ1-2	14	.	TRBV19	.	TGTGCCAGTAGTAAGGCAGGGAGGGGCTATGGCTACACCTTC	CASSKAGRGYGYTF
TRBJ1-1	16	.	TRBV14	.	TGTGCCAGCAGCCAAACCTTCCGGGCGGGGAACACTGAAGCTTTCTTT	CASSQTFRAGNTEAFF
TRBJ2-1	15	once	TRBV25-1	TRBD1	TGTGCCAGCACCCCTGCAGGGGGAGCACGAAATGAGCAGTTCTTC	CASTPAGGARNEQFF
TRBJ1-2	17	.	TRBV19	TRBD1	TGTGCCAGTAGTATACTGGGACAGGGGGCGCGAGGCTATGGCTACACCTTC	CASSILGQGARGYGYTF
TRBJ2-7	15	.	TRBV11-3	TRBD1	TGTGCCAGCAGCTCTCCCGGGACAGGGGCCGGCGAGCAGTACTTC	CASSSPGTGAGEQYF
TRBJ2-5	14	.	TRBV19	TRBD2	TGTGCCAGTAGTATGACAGCGGGAGGAGAGACCCAGTACTTC	CASSMTAGGETQYF
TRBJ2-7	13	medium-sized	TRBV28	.	TGTGCCAGCAGACGAACAGGACAGAGCGAGCAGTACTTC	CASRRTGQSEQYF